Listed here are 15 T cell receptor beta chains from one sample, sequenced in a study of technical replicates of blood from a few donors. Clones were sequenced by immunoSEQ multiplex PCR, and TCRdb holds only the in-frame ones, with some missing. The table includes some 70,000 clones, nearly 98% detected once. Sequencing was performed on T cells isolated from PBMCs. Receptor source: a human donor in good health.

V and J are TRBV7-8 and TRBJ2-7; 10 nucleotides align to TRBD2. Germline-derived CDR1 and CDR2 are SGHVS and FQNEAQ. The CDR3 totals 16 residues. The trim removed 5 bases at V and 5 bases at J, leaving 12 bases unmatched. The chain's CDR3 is CASSPYLSAGGDEQYF. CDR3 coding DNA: TGTGCCAGCAGCCCGTACCTTTCAGCGGGAGGGGACGAGCAGTACTTC.

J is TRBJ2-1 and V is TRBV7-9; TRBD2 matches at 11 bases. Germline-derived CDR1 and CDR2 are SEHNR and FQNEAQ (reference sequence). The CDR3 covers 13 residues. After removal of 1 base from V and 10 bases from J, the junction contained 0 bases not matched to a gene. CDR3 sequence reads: CASSLGLAGEQFF. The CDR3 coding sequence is TGTGCCAGCAGCTTAGGACTAGCGGGAGAGCAGTTCTTC.

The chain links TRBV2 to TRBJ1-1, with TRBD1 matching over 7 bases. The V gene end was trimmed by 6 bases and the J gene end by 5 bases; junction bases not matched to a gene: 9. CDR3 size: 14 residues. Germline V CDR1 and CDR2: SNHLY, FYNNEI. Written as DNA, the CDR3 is TGTGCCAGCAGCGCCGAGGGGGCCTGGACTGAAGCTTTCTTT. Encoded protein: CASSAEGAWTEAFF.

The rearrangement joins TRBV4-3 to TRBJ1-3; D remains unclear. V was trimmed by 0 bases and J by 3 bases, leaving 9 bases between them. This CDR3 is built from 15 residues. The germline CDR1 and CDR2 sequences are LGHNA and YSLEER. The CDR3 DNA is TGCGCCAGCAGCCAAGAGCCAGGATATGGAAACACCATATATTTT. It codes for CASSQEPGYGNTIYF.

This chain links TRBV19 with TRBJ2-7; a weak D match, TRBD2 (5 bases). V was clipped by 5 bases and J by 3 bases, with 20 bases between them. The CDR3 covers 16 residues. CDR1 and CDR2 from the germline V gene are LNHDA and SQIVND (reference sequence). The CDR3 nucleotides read TGTGCCAGTAGTCCAGATCAGACTACTAGGCACTACGAGCAGTACTTC. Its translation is CASSPDQTTRHYEQYF.

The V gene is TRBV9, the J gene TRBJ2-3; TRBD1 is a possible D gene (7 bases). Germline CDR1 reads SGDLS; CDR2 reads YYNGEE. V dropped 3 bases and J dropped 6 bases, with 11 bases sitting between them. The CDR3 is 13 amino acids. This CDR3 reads CASSATGRDTQYF. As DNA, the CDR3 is TGTGCCAGCAGCGCGACAGGGAGGGATACGCAGTATTTT. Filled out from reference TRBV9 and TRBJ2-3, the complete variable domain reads DSGVTQTPKHLITATGQRVTLRCSPRSGDLSVYWYQQSLDQGLQFLIQYYNGEERAKGNILERFSAQQFPDLHSELNLSSLELGDSALYFCASSATGRDTQYFGPGTRLTVL.

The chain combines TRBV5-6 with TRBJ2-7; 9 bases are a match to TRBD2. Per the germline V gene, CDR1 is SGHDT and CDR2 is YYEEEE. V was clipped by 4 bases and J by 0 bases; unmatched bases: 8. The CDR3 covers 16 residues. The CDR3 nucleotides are TGTGCCAGCAGCCACCTAGCGGGATTATTCTCCTACGAGCAGTACTTC. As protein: CASSHLAGLFSYEQYF.

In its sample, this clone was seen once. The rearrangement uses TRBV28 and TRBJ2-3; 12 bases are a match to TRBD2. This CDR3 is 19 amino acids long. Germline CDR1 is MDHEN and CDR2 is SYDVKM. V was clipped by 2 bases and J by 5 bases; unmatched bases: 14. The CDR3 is CASSLGLLAGGPQGDTQYF. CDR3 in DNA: TGTGCCAGCAGTTTAGGGCTCCTAGCGGGAGGGCCACAGGGAGATACGCAGTATTTT.

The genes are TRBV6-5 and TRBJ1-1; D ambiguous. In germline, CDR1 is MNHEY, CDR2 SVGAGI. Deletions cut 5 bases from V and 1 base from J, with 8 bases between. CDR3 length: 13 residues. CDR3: CASSRHSNTEAFF. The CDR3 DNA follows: TGTGCCAGCAGTAGACATTCGAACACTGAAGCTTTCTTT.

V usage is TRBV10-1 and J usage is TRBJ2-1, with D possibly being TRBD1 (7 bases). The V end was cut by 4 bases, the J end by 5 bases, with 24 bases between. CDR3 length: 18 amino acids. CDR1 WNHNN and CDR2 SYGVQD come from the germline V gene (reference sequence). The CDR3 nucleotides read TGCGCCAGCAGTGCCCACAGCGGGCCAAACCAGGGGGACAATGAGCAGTTCTTC. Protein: CASSAHSGPNQGDNEQFF.

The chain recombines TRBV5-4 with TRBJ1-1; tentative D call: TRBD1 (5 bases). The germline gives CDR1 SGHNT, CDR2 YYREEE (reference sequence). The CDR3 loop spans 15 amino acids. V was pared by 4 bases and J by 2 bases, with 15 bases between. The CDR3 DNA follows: TGTGCCAGCAGCGGCCCTTTAAGGGGAAACACTGAAGCTTTCTTT. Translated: CASSGPLRGNTEAFF.

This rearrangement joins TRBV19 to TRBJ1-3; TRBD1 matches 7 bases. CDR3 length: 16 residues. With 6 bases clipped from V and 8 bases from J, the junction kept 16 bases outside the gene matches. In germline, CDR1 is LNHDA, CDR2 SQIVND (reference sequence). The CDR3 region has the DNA TGTGCCAGTAGCCTAGGGGGCGGCAGTGGTCGAGACACCATATATTTT. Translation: CASSLGGGSGRDTIYF.

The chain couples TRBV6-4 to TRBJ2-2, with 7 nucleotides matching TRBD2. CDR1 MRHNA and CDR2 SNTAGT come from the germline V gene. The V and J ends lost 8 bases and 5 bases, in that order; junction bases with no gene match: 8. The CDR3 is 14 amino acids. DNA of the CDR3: TGTGCCAGCGCGGCGGGGGTTAAGACCGGGGAGCTGTTTTTT. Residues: CASAAGVKTGELFF.

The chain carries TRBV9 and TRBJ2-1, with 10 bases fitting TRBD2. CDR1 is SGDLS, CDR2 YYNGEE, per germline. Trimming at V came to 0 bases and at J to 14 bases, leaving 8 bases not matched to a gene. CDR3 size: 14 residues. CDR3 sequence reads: CASSVEASGRGEFF. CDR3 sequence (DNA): TGTGCCAGCAGCGTAGAGGCTAGCGGGAGAGGGGAGTTCTTC.

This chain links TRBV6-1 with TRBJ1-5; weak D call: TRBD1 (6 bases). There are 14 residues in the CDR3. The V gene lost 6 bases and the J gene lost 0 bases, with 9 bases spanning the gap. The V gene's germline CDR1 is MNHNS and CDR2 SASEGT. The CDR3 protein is CASRTGTSNQPQHF. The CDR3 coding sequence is TGTGCCAGCAGAACAGGGACTAGCAATCAGCCCCAGCATTTT.